The rows below give T cell receptor beta chains drawn from one sample of a study of human T cells and chemical hapten exposure. A single record per CDR3 protein comes from TCRdb applying MiXCR to the RACE reads. The sample holds approximately 84,000 distinct CDR3 sequences; approximately 8.6% are singletons and the top ten take more than 1.5%. Sequencing was done on a sample of whole blood. The receptors come from a male donor in good health. Some clones in this sample may be carry-over from other donors' samples. Each CDR3 is given with its conserved first and last residue. The D gene is left open where the match is weak. Clone size is stated in some rows and not others, as once, few, many or a class when expanded.

TRBV12-3/TRBV12-4	.	18	TRBJ2-6	few	CASSLEEGPISGANVLTF	TGTGCCAGCAGTTTAGAGGAAGGGCCGATCTCTGGGGCCAACGTCCTGACTTTC
TRBV7-9	.	13	TRBJ2-1	.	CASSNRDFNEQFF	TGTGCCAGCAGCAACCGGGACTTCAATGAGCAGTTCTTC
TRBV7-2	.	15	TRBJ2-3	few	CASSREYQVTDTQYF	TGTGCCAGCAGCCGAGAGTACCAAGTCACAGATACGCAGTATTTT
TRBV25-1	.	13	TRBJ1-2	.	CASSMGGNGGYTF	TGTGCCAGCAGTATGGGTGGAAACGGCGGCTACACCTTC
TRBV7-2	TRBD2	15	TRBJ2-3	few	CASSVSGGGSDTQYF	TGTGCCAGCAGCGTTAGCGGGGGTGGGTCAGATACGCAGTATTTT
TRBV3-1	.	14	TRBJ2-7	few	CASSQSPRLYEQYF	TGTGCCAGCAGCCAAAGTCCCAGGCTCTACGAGCAGTACTTC
TRBV6-5	TRBD2	16	TRBJ2-3	few	CASSFEIAGGRDTQYF	TGTGCCAGCAGTTTCGAAATAGCGGGAGGACGGGATACGCAGTATTTT
TRBV6-2/TRBV6-3	.	14	TRBJ1-1	.	CASSQIVLGTEAFF	TGTGCCAGCAGTCAAATCGTACTGGGAACTGAAGCTTTCTTT
TRBV6-5	TRBD1	13	TRBJ2-7	many	CASSRQGGHEQYF	TGTGCCAGCAGTCGACAGGGGGGCCACGAGCAGTACTTC
TRBV27	TRBD1	14	TRBJ1-5	few	CASSPGTGNQPQHF	TGTGCCAGCAGTCCCGGGACAGGTAATCAGCCCCAGCATTTT
TRBV2	TRBD1	17	TRBJ2-6	few	CASSERTGPLGANVLTF	TGTGCCAGCAGTGAACGGACAGGGCCCCTCGGGGCCAACGTCCTGACTTTC
TRBV7-2	.	17	TRBJ1-5	few	CASSYQTYQTGRQPQHF	TGTGCCAGCAGCTACCAGACCTACCAAACAGGGCGTCAGCCCCAGCATTTT
TRBV6-5	.	17	TRBJ2-1	.	CASSYVQQSYSYNEQFF	TGTGCCAGCAGTTACGTTCAGCAATCTTACTCCTACAATGAGCAGTTCTTC
TRBV7-6	.	14	TRBJ2-2	many	CASSLAGFTGELFF	TGTGCCAGCAGCTTAGCTGGGTTTACCGGGGAGCTGTTTTTT
TRBV9	.	16	TRBJ2-1	.	CASSGGPLRSYNEQFF	TGTGCCAGCAGCGGGGGACCCCTGAGGTCCTACAATGAGCAGTTCTTC
TRBV20-1	.	10	TRBJ2-1	.	CSARLREQFF	TGCAGTGCTAGACTGCGGGAGCAGTTCTTC
TRBV20-1	TRBD1	13	TRBJ1-6	few	CSATQGADSPLHF	TGCAGTGCTACACAGGGGGCGGATTCACCCCTCCACTTT
TRBV27	.	13	TRBJ2-3	many	CASSYVSTDTQYF	TGTGCCAGCAGTTATGTTAGCACAGATACGCAGTATTTT
TRBV20-1	TRBD2	14	TRBJ2-3	many	CSAMERGGADTQYF	TGCAGTGCTATGGAGCGGGGGGGCGCAGATACGCAGTATTTT
TRBV18	.	15	TRBJ1-5	few	CASSPTPDSNQPQHF	TGTGCCAGCTCACCGACACCAGATAGCAATCAGCCCCAGCATTTT